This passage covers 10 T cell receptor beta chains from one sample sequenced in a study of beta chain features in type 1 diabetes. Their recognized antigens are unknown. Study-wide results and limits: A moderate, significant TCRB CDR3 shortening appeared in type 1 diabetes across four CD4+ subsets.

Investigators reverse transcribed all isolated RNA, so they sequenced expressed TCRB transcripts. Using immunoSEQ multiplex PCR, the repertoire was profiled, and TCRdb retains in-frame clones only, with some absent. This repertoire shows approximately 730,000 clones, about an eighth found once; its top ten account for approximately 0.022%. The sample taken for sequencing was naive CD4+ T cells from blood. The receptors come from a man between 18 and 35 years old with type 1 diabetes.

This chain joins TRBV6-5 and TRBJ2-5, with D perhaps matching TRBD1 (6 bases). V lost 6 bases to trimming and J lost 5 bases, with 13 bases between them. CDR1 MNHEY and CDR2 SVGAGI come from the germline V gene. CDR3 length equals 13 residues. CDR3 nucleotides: TGTGCCAGCAGAAGGGGGAGCGTGGAGACCCAGTACTTC. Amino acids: CASRRGSVETQYF.

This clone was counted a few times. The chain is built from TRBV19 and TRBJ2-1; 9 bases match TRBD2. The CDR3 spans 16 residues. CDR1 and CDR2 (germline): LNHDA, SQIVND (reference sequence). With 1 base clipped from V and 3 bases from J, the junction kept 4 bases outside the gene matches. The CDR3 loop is CASSIVKTSGYNEQFF. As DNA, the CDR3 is TGTGCCAGTAGTATAGTAAAGACTAGCGGCTACAATGAGCAGTTCTTC.

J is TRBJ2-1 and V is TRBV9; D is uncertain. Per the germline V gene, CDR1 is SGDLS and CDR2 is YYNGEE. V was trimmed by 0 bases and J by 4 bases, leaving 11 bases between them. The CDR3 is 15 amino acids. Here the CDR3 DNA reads TGTGCCAGCAGCGTAGGACCGATTTGGTACAATGAGCAGTTCTTC. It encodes CASSVGPIWYNEQFF.

The CDR3 sequence: CASSPPAMQETQYF. The DNA for the CDR3 is TGTGCCAGCTCACCACCCGCTATGCAAGAGACCCAGTACTTC. This rearrangement joins TRBV18 to TRBJ2-5; D gene ambiguous. Trimming stripped 0 bases from V and 2 bases from J, with 7 bases between. Germline CDR1 is KGHSH and CDR2 is LQKENI. This CDR3 comprises 14 residues.

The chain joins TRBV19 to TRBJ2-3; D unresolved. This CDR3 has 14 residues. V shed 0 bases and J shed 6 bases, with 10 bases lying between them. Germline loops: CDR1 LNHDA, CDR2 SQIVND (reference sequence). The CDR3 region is CASSIDLTIDTQYF. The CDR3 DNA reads TGTGCCAGTAGTATAGATCTCACTATTGATACGCAGTATTTT.

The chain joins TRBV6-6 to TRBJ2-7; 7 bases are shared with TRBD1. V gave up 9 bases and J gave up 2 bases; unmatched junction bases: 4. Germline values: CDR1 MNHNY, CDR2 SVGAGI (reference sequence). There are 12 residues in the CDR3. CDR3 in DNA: TGTGCCAGTTGGGACAGAACCTACGAGCAGTACTTC. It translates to CASWDRTYEQYF.

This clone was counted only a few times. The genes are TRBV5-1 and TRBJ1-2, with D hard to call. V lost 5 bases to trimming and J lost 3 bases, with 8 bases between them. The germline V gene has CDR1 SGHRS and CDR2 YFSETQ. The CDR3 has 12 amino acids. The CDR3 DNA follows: TGCGCCAGCAGAGGCAGCGACTATGGCTACACCTTC. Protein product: CASRGSDYGYTF.

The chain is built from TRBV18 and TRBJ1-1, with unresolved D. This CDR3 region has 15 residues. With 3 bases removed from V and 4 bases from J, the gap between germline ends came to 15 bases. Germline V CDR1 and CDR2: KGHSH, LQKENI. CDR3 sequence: CASSPQDGVGTEAFF. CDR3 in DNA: TGTGCCAGCTCACCCCAAGACGGGGTCGGCACTGAAGCTTTCTTT.

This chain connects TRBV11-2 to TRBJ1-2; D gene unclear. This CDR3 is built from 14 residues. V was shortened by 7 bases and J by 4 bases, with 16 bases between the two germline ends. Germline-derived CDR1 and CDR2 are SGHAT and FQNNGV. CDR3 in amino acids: CASKRSGSVYGYTF. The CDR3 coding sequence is TGTGCCAGCAAGCGATCCGGCTCAGTCTATGGCTACACCTTC.

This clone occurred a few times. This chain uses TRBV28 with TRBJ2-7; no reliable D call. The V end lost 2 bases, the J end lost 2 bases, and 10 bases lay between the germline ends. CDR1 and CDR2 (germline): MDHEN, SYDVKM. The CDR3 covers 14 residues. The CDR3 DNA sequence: TGTGCCAGCAGTTTAGGTGGATTCACCTACGAGCAGTACTTC. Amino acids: CASSLGGFTYEQYF. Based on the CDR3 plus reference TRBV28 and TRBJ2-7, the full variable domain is DVKVTQSSRYLVKRTGEKVFLECVQDMDHENMFWYRQDPGLGLRLIYFSYDVKMKEKGDIPEGYSVSREKKERFSLILESASTNQTSMYLCASSLGGFTYEQYFGPGTRLTVT.